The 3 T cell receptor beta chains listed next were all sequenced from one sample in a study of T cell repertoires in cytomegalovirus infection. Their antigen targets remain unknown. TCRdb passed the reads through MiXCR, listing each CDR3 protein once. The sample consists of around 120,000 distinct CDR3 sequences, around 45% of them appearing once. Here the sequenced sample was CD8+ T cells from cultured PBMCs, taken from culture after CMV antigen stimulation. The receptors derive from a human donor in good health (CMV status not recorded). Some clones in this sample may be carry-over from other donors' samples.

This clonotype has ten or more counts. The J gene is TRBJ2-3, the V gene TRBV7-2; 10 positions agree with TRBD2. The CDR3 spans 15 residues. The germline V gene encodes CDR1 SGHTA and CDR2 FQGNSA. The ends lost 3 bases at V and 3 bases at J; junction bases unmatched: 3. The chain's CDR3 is CASSFSGGITDTQYF. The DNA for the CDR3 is TGTGCCAGCAGCTTTAGCGGGGGGATAACAGATACGCAGTATTTT.

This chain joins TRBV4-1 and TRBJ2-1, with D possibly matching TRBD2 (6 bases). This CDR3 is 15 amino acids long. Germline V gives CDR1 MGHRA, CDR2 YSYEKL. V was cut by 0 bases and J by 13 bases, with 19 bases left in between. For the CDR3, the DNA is TGCGCCAGCAGCCAAGAAGAGGGCGGGGCCCGTCAACAGTTCTTC. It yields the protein CASSQEEGGARQQFF.

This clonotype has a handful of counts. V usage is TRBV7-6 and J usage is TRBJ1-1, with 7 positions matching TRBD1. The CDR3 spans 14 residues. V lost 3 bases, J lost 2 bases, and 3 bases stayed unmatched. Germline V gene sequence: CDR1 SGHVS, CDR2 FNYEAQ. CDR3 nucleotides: TGTGCCAGCAGCTTGACAGGGTTTAACACTGAAGCTTTCTTT. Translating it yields CASSLTGFNTEAFF.